This record looks at one TCR beta chain sequence and its context. What it binds is unknown. Trimming took 1 base from V and 3 from J, leaving 10 bases between them. CDR3 size: 15 residues. Per germline, CDR1 LNHDA and CDR2 SQIVND (reference sequence). The data are from a study of shared clonotypes between healthy human individuals. Whole-study context: Ranging from 18 to 49 in age, donors were a couple of women and three men. Regarding the study as a whole: Lower generation probabilities were found for non-shared clonotypes than for those shared by all four donors.

The assay used deep level. Every subset's genomic DNA went evenly onto several immunoSEQ plates. Method: immunoSEQ multiplex PCR; TCRdb's copy keeps in-frame clones and lacks some. The table includes about 1 million clones, roughly 75% detected once. Sequencing was done on a sample of memory CD4+ T cells sorted from blood. Regarding subset: CD45RA-negative fraction. The chain carries TRBV19 and TRBJ1-5, with D unclear. This TCR was recovered from a man aged 18 to 35 in good health. CDR3 bases: TGTGCCAGTAGTATAGGGAGAGGACCCAATCAGCCCCAGCATTTT. It specifies CASSIGRGPNQPQHF.